This TCR beta chain was observed in a study of blood T cell repertoires in COVID-19. Study-level background: The origin of the acute and convalescent COVID-19 samples was the United States, Italy and Spain.

The CDR3 extends over 16 amino acids. The germline V gene has CDR1 SGHTA and CDR2 FQGNSA. Unmatched junction bases numbered 2, after V lost 2 bases and J lost 3 bases. Individuals aged roughly 18 to 95 years were recruited from about two dozen US areas. Cohort assignment relied on participant-reported clinical history. Original processing methods: Estimation of nucleated cell counts relied on the amplification of reference gene primers. TCRdb's table, derived via immunoSEQ multiplex PCR, lists solely in-frame clones and lacks some. That table gives V, J and clone size, and the DNA gave D and trimming. The top ten clones hold approximately 17% of a sample with about 330,000 clones, 92% of them seen once.

The rearrangement links TRBV7-2 to TRBJ2-2; TRBD2 matches at 11 bases. Sequenced sample: PBMCs or T cells enriched from blood (not recorded which). The origin of this receptor is a woman aged 25 to 39 who had recovered from COVID-19. This CDR3 reads CASSLIAGGYTGELFF. DNA for the CDR3: TGTGCCAGCAGCTTAATAGCGGGGGGGTACACCGGGGAGCTGTTTTTT.